This TCR beta chain emerged from a study of blood T cell repertoires in COVID-19. Study summary: Specimens from acute and convalescent COVID-19 originated in the United States, Italy and Spain. Sources were T cells, B-cell-depleted T cells, or PBMCs; the material itself was cDNA or gDNA.

TCRdb's table, derived via immunoSEQ multiplex PCR, lists solely in-frame clones and lacks some. The sample lists a few hundred thousand clones, 85% to 90% occurring once. This CDR3 spans 13 amino acids. The germline V gene encodes CDR1 GTSNPN and CDR2 SVGIG (reference sequence). V lost 5 bases and J 3 bases, leaving 14 bases between the germline ends. V gene TRBV30 combines with J gene TRBJ2-7; either TRBD1 or TRBD2 may fit D (5 bases each). The specimen sequenced was peripheral blood. This receptor was obtained from a man between 60 and 75 years old who had recovered from COVID-19. This CDR3 reads CAWDSRDGYEQYF. The CDR3 DNA reads TGTGCCTGGGACAGTCGGGATGGCTACGAGCAGTACTTC.